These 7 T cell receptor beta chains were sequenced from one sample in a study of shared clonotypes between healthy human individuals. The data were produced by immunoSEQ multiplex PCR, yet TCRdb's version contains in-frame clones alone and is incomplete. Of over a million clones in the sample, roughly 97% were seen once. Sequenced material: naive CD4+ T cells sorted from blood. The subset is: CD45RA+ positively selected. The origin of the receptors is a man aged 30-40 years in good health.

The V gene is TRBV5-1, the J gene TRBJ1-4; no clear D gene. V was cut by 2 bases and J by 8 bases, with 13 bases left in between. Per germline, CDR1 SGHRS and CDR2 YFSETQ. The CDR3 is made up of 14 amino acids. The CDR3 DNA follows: TGCGCCAGCAGCTTTCGGGCAGGCTACGAAAAACTGTTTTTT. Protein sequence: CASSFRAGYEKLFF.

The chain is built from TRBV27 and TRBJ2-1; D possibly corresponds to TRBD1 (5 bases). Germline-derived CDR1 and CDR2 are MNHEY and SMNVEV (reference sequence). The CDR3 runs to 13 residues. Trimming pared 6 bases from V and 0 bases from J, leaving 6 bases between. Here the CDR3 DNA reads TGTGCCAGCAGGCAGGGCTCCTACAATGAGCAGTTCTTC. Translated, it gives CASRQGSYNEQFF.

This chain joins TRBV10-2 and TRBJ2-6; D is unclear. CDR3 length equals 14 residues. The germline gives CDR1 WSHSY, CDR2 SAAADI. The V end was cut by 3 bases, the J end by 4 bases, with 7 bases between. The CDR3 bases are TGCGCCAGCAGTGAAACAGCCGGGGCCAACGTCCTGACTTTC. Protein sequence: CASSETAGANVLTF.

CDR3 sequence (DNA): TGTGCCAGTAGTCCCCAGGGACAGGGAAACTATGGCTACACCTTC. Protein product: CASSPQGQGNYGYTF. The V call is TRBV19, the J call TRBJ1-2; 9 positions match TRBD1. CDR1 LNHDA and CDR2 SQIVND come from the germline V gene (reference sequence). The length of the CDR3 is 15 residues. The V segment lost 5 bases and the J segment 2 bases; nucleotides outside the gene matches: 6.

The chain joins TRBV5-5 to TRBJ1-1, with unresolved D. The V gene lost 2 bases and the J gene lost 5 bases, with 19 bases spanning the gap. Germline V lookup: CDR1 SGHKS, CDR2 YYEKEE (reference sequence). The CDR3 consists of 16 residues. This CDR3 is CASSFFPDLSRTEAFF. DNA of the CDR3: TGTGCCAGCAGCTTTTTCCCTGATTTGTCTCGGACTGAAGCTTTCTTT.

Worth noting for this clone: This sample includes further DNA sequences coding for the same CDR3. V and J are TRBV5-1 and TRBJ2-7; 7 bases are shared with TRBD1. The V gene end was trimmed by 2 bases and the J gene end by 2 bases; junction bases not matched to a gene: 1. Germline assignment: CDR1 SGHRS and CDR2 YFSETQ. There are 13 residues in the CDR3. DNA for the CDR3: TGCGCCAGCAGCTTCGGACAGGCCTACGAGCAGTACTTC. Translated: CASSFGQAYEQYF.

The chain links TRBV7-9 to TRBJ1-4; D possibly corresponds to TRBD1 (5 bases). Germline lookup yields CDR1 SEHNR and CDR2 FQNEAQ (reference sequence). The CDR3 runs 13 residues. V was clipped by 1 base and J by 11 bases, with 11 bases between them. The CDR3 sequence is CASSLEFREKLFF. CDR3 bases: TGTGCCAGCAGCTTAGAGTTCAGGGAGAAACTGTTTTTT.